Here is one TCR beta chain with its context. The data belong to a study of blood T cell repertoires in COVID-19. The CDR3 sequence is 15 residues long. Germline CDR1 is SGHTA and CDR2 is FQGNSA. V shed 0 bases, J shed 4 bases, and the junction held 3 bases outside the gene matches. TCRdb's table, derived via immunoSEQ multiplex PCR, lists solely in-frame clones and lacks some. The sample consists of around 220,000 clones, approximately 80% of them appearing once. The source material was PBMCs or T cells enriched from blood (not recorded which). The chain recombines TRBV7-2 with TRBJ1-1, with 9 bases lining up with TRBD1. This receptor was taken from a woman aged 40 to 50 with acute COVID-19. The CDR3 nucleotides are TGTGCCAGCAGCTTAGCCCCGACAGGGGGCACTGAAGCTTTCTTT. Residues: CASSLAPTGGTEAFF.